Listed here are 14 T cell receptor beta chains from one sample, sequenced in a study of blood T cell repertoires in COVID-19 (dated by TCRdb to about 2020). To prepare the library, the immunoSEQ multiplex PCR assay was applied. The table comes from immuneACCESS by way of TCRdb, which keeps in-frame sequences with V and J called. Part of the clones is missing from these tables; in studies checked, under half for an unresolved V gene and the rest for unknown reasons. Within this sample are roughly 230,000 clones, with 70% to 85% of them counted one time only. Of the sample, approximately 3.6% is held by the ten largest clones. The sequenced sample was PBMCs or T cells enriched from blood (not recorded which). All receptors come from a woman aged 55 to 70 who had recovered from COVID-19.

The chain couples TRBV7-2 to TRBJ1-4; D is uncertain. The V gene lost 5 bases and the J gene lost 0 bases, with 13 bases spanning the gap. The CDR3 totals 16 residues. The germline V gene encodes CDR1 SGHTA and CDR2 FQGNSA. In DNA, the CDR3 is TGTGCCAGCAGCCAACTCGGTGTCGCAACTAATGAAAAACTGTTTTTT. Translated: CASSQLGVATNEKLFF.

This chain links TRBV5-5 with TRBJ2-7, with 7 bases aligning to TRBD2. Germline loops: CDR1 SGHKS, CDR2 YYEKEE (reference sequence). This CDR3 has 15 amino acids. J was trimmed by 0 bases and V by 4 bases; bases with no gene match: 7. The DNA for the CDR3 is TGTGCCAGCAGCGGGGTTCTAGCGGTCTCCTACGAGCAGTACTTC. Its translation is CASSGVLAVSYEQYF.

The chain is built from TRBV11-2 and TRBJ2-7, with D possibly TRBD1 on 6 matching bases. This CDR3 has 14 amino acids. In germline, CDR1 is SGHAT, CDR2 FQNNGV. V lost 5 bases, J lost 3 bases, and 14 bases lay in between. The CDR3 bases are TGTGCCAGCAGCCCCTCGACAGGAAGCTACGAGCAGTACTTC. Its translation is CASSPSTGSYEQYF.

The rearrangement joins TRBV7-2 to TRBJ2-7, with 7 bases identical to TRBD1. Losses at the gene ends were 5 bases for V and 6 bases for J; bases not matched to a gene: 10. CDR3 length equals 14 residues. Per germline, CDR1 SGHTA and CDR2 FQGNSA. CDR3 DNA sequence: TGTGCCAGCAGCCCCCGTCAGGGGGTGGGCGAGCAGTACTTC. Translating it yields CASSPRQGVGEQYF. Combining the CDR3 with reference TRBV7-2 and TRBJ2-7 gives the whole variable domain GAGVSQSPSNKVTEKGKDVELRCDPISGHTALYWYRQSLGQGLEFLIYFQGNSAPDKSGLPSDRFSAERTGGSVSTLTIQRTQQEDSAVYLCASSPRQGVGEQYFGPGTRLTVT.

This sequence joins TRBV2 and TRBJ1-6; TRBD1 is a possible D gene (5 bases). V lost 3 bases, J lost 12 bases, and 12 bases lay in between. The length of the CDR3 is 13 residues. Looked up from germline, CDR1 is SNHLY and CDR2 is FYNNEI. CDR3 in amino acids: CASSDDSPGPLHF. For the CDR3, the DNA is TGTGCCAGCAGTGACGACAGTCCAGGACCCCTCCACTTT.

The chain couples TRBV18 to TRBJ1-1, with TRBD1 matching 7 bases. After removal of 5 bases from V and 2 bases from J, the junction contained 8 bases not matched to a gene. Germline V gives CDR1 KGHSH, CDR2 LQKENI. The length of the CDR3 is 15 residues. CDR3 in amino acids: CASSVSGGRNTEAFF. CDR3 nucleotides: TGTGCCAGCTCAGTCTCAGGGGGAAGAAACACTGAAGCTTTCTTT.

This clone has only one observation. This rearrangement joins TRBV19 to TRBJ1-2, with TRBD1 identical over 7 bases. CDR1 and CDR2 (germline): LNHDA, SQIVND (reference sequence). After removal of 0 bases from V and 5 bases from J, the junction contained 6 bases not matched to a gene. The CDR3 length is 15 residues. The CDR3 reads CASSIDRAGGYGYTF. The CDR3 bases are TGTGCCAGTAGTATAGATCGCGCAGGGGGTTATGGCTACACCTTC.

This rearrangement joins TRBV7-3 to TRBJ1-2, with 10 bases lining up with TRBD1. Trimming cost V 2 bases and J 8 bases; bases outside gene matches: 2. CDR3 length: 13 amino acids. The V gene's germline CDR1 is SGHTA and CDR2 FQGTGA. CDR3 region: CASSLGTGVGYTF. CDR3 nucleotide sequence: TGTGCCAGCAGCTTAGGGACAGGGGTCGGCTACACCTTC.

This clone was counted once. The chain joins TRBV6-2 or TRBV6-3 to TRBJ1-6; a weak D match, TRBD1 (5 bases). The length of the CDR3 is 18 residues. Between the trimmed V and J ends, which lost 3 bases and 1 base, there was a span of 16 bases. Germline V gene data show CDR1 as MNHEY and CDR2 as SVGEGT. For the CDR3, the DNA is TGTGCCAGCAGTTATTTCCCAGGGAAAGATTCCTATAATTCACCCCTCCACTTT. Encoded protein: CASSYFPGKDSYNSPLHF.

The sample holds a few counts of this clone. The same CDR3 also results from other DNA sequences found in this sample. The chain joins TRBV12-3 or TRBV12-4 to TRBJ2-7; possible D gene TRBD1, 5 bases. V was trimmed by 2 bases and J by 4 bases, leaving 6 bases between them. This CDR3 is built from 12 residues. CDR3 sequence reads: CASSLRGYEQYF. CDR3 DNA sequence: TGTGCCAGCAGTTTAAGGGGATACGAGCAGTACTTC.

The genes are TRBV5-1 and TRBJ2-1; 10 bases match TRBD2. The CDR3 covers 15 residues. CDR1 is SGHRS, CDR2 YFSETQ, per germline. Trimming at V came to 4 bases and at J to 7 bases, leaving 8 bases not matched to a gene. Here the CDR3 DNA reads TGCGCCAGCAGCGTTTCTAGCGGGAGAATGAATGAGCAGTTCTTC. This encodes CASSVSSGRMNEQFF.

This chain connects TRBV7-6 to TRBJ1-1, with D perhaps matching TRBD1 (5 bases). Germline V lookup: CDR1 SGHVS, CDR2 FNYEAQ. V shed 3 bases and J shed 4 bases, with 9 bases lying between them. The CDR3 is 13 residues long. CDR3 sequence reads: CASSLGGGTEAFF. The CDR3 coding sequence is TGTGCCAGCAGCTTGGGGGGAGGCACTGAAGCTTTCTTT.

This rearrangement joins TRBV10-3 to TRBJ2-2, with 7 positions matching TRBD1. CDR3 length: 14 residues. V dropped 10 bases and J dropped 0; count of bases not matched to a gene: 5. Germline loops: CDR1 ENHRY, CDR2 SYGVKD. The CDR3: CATRDRANTGELFF. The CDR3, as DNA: TGTGCCACCCGGGACAGAGCGAACACCGGGGAGCTGTTTTTT.

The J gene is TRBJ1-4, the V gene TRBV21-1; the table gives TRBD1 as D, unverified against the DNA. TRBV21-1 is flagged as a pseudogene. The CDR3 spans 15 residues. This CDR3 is CASRVLGQEDEKLFF. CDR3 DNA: TGTGCCAGCAGGGTCCTAGGACAGGAAGATGAAAAACTGTTTTTT.